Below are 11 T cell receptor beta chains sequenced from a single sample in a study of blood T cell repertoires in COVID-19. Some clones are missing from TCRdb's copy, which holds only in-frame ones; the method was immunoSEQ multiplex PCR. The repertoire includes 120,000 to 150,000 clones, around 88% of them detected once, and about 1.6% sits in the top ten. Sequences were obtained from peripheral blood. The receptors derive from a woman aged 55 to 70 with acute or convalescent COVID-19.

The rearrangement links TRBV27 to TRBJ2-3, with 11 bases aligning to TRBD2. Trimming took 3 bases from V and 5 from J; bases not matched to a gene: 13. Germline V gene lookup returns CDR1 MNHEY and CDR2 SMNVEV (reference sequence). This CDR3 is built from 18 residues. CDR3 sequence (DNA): TGTGCCAGCAGTTTTCGGCTGGCTAGCGGGGGGTACCAAGATACGCAGTATTTT. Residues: CASSFRLASGGYQDTQYF.

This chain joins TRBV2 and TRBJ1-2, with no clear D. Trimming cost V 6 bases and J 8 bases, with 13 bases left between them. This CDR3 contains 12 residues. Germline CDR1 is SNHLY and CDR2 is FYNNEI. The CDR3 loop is CASREKLVGYTF. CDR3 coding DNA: TGTGCCAGCAGGGAAAAATTAGTCGGCTACACCTTC.

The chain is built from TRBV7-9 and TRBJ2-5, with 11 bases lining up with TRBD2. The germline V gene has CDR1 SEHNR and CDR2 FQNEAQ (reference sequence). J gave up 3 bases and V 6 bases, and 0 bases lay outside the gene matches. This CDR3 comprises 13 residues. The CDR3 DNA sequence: TGTGCCAGCAGACTAGCGGGGGAAGAGACCCAGTACTTC. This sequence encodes CASRLAGEETQYF.

CDR3 DNA sequence: TGCGCCAGCAGCCAAGACAGGGAACAGCCCCAGCATTTT. This sequence encodes CASSQDREQPQHF. This chain connects TRBV4-3 to TRBJ1-5; D is possibly TRBD1 (5 bases). This CDR3 has 13 amino acids. Trimming took off 0 bases at V and 7 bases at J, with 7 bases between the two ends. In germline, CDR1 is LGHNA, CDR2 YSLEER.

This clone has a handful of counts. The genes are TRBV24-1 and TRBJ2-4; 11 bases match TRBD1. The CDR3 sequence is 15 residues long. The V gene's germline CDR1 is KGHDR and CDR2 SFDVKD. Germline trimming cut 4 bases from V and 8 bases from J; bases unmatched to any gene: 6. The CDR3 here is CATSETGTGGDIQYF. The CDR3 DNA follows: TGTGCCACCAGTGAGACCGGGACAGGGGGGGACATTCAGTACTTC.

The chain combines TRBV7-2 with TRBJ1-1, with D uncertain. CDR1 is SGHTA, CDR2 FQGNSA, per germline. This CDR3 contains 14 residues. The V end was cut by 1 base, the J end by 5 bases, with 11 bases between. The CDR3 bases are TGTGCCAGCAGCTTAGGACTAGAGATAACTGAAGCTTTCTTT. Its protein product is CASSLGLEITEAFF. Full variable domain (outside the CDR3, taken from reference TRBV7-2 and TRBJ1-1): GAGVSQSPSNKVTEKGKDVELRCDPISGHTALYWYRQSLGQGLEFLIYFQGNSAPDKSGLPSDRFSAERTGGSVSTLTIQRTQQEDSAVYLCASSLGLEITEAFFGQGTRLTVV.

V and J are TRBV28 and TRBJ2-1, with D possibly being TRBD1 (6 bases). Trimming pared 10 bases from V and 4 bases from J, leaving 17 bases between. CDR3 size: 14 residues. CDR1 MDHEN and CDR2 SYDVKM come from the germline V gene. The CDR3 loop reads CATIGQSRYNEQFF. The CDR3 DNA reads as TGTGCCACCATAGGACAGAGCCGTTACAATGAGCAGTTCTTC.

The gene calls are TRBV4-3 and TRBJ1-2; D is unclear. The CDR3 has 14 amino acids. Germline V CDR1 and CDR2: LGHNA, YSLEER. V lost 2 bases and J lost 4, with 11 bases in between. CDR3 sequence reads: CASSQIRAVYGYTF. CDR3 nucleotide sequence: TGCGCCAGCAGCCAAATACGCGCGGTCTATGGCTACACCTTC.

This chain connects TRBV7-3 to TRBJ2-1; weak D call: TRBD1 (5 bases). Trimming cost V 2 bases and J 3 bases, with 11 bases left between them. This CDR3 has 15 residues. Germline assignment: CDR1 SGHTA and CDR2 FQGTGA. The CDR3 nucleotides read TGTGCCAGCAGCTTATCTCAGGGTTACTACAATGAGCAGTTCTTC. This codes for CASSLSQGYYNEQFF.

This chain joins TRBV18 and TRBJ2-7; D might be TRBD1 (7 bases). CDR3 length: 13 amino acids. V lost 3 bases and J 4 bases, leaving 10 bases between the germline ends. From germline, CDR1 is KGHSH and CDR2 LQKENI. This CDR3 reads CASSPPGGYEQYF. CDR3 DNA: TGTGCCAGCTCACCGCCAGGGGGGTACGAGCAGTACTTC.

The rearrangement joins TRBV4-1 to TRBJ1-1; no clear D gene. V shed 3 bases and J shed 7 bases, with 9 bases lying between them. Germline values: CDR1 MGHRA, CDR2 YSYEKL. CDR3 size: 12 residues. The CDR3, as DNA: TGCGCCAGCAGCCAGCAAAGCGATGAAGCTTTCTTT. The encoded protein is CASSQQSDEAFF.